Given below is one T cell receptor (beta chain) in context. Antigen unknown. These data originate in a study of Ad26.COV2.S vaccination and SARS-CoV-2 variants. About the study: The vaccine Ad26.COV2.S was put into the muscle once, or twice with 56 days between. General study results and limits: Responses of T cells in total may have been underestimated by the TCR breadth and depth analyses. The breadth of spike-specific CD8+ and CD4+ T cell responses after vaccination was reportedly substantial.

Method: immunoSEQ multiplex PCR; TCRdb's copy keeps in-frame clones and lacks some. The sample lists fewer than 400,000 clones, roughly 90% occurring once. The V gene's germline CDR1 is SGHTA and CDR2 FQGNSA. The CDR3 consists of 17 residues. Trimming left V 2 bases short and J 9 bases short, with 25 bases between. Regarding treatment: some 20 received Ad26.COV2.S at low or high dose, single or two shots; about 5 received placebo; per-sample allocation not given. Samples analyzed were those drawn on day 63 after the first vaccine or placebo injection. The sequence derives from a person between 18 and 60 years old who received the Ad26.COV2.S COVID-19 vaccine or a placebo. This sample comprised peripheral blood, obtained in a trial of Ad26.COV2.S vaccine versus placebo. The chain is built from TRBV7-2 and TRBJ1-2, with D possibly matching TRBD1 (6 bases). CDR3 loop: CASSLQGPGLSRSSYTF. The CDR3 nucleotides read TGTGCCAGCAGCTTACAGGGGCCCGGTTTATCCCGATCTAGCTACACCTTC.